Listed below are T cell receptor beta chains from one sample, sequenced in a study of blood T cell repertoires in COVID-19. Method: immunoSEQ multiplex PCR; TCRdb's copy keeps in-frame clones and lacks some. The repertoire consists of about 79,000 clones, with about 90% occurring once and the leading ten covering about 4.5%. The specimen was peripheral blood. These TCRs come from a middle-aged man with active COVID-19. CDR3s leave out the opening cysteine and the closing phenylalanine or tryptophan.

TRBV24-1 ATSDNAGTASTDTQY
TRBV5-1 ASTKGQSSYNEQF
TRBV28 ASSPLQVQETQY
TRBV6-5 ASKAGLSYEQY
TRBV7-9 ASSWSDRVYEQY
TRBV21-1 ASSTSSGSWNEQF
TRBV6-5 ASSYSTGGSYEQY
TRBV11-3 ASSPGDGPANTGELF
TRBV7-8 ASSDGQGTGELF
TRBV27 ASSRDGTYGYT
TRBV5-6 ASSLLQGNYNSPLH
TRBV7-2 ASRSQGSNTEAF
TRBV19 ASSIEGLAGHYNEQF
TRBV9 ASSVDGGSYEQY
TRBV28 ASTFREKLF
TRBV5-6 ASSPPPGQTHSGANVLT
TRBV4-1 ASSQGGWTGRNTEAF
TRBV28 ASSSGQGNSPLH
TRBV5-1 ASSLRTGGTGANVLT
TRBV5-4 ASSTGTSANNEQF
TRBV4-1 ASSQIPPGTSGKGGKNIQY
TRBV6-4 ASSAGTSGNDEQF